This is a list of T cell receptor beta chains from one sample in a study of blood T cell repertoires in COVID-19. Generated by immunoSEQ multiplex PCR, the TCRdb table keeps only in-frame clones and is missing some. The table records roughly 240,000 clones, approximately 85% of them present only once. Specimen: PBMCs or T cells enriched from blood (not recorded which). These receptors were collected from a woman aged 45-59 years with acute COVID-19. Both conserved end residues are part of each CDR3. The order of the fields is J gene, V gene, D gene, clone size, CDR3 protein, CDR3 DNA. A D gene is named only where the DNA matches it firmly. Where a row states a size, it is once, few, many or the class of an expanded clone; other rows omit it.

TRBJ1-5,TRBV18,NA,once,CASSPERVGNQPQHF,TGTGCCAGCTCACCCGAGAGGGTAGGCAATCAGCCCCAGCATTTT
TRBJ1-2,TRBV29-1,NA,NA,CSVLQGGRGYTF,TGCAGCGTATTACAGGGAGGGCGAGGCTACACCTTC
TRBJ2-7,TRBV4-3,TRBD2,NA,CASSQEWLAGTYEQYF,TGCGCCAGCAGCCAAGAATGGCTAGCGGGGACCTACGAGCAGTACTTC
TRBJ2-5,TRBV5-1,NA,NA,CASSLAPGNQETQYF,TGCGCCAGCAGCTTGGCCCCGGGGAACCAAGAGACCCAGTACTTC
TRBJ1-5,TRBV3-1/TRBV3-2,NA,NA,CASSQGGVRQPQHF,TGTGCCAGCAGCCAGGGCGGGGTTCGTCAGCCCCAGCATTTT
TRBJ1-3,TRBV4-2,NA,NA,CASSQDWGGIGSGNTIYF,TGTGCCAGCAGCCAAGATTGGGGCGGGATCGGCTCTGGAAACACCATATATTTT
TRBJ1-1,TRBV12-3/TRBV12-4,NA,NA,CASSLAAGREAFF,TGTGCCAGCAGTTTAGCAGCCGGGAGGGAAGCTTTCTTT
TRBJ1-2,TRBV7-2,NA,NA,CASSLASQGNGYTF,TGTGCCAGCAGCTTAGCGTCCCAGGGGAATGGCTACACCTTC
TRBJ1-2,TRBV30,TRBD1,NA,CAWSHQGDYGYTF,TGTGCCTGGAGTCACCAGGGGGATTATGGCTACACCTTC
TRBJ1-6,TRBV7-2,NA,NA,CASTSPGGGAAPLHF,TGTGCCAGCACCTCACCGGGAGGGGGAGCGGCACCCCTCCACTTT
TRBJ1-1,TRBV30,NA,NA,CAWSHKAGTEAFF,TGTGCCTGGAGTCATAAAGCGGGCACTGAAGCTTTCTTT
TRBJ2-7,TRBV4-1,NA,NA,CASSPYPPLYEQYF,TGCGCCAGCAGCCCCTACCCCCCTCTCTACGAGCAGTACTTC
TRBJ2-1,TRBV18,NA,NA,CASSPTGTGQNEQFF,TGTGCCAGCTCACCTACCGGAACAGGGCAAAATGAGCAGTTCTTC
TRBJ2-5,TRBV27,NA,NA,CASSLQGLETQYF,TGTGCCAGCAGTTTACAGGGTTTAGAGACCCAGTACTTC
TRBJ2-7,TRBV6-5,TRBD2,NA,CASSYSTSGYEQYF,TGTGCCAGCAGTTACTCGACTAGCGGATACGAGCAGTACTTC
TRBJ2-7,TRBV3-1/TRBV3-2,NA,NA,CASSQVYPRIYEQYF,TGTGCCAGCAGCCAAGTCTACCCGCGTATTTACGAGCAGTACTTC